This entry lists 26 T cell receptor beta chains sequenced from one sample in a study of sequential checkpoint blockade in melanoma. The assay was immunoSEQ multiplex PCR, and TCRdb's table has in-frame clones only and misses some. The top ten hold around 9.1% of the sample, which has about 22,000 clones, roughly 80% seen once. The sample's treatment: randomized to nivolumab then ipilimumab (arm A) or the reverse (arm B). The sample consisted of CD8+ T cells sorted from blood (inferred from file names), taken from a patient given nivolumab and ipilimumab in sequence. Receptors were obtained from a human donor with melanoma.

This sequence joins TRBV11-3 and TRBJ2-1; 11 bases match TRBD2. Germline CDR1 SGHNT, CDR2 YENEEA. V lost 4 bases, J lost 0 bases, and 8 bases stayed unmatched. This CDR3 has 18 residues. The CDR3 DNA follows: TGTGCCAGCAGCTACGGACTAGCGGGTGCGAGCTCCTACAATGAGCAGTTCTTC. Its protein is CASSYGLAGASSYNEQFF.

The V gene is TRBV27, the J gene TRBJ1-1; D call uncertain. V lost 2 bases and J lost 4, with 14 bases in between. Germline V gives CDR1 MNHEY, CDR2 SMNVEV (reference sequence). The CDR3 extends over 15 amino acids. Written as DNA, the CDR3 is TGTGCCAGCAGTTTAACGCCCGGGTTAGCCACTGAAGCTTTCTTT. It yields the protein CASSLTPGLATEAFF.

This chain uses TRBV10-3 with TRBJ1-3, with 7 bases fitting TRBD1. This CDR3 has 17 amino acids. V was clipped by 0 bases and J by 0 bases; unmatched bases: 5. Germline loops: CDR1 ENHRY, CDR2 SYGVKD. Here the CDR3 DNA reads TGTGCCATCAGTGAGTCTAAAGGGACAGTCTCTGGAAACACCATATATTTT. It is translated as CAISESKGTVSGNTIYF.

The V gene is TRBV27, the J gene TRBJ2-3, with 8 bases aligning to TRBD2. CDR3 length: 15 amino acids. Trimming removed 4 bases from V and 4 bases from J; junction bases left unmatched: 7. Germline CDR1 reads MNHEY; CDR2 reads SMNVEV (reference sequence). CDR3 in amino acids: CASSSSGLGADTQYF. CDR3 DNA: TGTGCCAGCAGTTCTAGCGGGCTCGGGGCAGATACGCAGTATTTT.

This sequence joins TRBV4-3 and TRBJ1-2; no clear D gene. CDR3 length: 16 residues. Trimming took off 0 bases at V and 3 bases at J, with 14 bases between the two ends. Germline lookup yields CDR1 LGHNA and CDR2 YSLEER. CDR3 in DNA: TGCGCCAGCAGCCAAGATCTCGGTCAGGAAGACTATGGCTACACCTTC. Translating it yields CASSQDLGQEDYGYTF.

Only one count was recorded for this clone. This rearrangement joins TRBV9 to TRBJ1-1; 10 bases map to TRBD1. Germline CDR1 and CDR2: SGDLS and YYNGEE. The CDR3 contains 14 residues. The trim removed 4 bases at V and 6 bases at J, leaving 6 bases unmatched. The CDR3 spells CASSTGQGRPEAFF. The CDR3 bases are TGTGCCAGCAGCACGGGACAGGGGAGGCCTGAAGCTTTCTTT.

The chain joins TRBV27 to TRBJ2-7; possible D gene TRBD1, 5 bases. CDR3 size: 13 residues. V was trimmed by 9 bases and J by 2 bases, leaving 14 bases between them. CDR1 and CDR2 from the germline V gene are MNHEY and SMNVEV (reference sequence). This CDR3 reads CASTGQFPYEQYF. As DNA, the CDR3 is TGTGCCAGTACAGGACAATTTCCCTACGAGCAGTACTTC.

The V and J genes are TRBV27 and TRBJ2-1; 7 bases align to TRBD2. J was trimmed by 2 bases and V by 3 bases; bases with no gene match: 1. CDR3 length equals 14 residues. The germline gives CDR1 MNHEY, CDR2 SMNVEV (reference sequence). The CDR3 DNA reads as TGTGCCAGCAGTTTGGGGGGGACCTACAATGAGCAGTTCTTC. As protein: CASSLGGTYNEQFF.

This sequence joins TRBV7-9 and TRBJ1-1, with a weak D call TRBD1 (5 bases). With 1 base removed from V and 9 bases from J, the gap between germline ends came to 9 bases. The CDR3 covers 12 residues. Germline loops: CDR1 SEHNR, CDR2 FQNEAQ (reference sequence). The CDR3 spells CASSLDRLKAFF. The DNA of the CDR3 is TGTGCCAGCAGCTTAGACAGGTTGAAAGCTTTCTTT.

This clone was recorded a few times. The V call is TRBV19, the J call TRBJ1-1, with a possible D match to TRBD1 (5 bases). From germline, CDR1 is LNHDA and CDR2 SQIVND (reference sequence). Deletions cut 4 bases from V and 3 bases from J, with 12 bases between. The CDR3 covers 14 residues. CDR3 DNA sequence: TGTGCCAGTAGTACCACAGGTGGGGACACTGAAGCTTTCTTT. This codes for CASSTTGGDTEAFF.

The CDR3: CASGLAAYNEQFF. CDR3 coding DNA: TGTGCCTCAGGGCTAGCGGCGTACAATGAGCAGTTCTTC. The genes are TRBV27 and TRBJ2-1; TRBD2 aligns across 7 bases. J lost 4 bases, V lost 11 bases, and 8 bases had no gene match. CDR1 and CDR2 from the germline V gene are MNHEY and SMNVEV (reference sequence). The CDR3 length is 13 residues.

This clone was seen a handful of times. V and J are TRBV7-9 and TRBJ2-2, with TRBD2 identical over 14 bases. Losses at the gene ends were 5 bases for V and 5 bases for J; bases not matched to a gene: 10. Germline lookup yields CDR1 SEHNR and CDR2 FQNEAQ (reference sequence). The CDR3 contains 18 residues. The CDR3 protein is CASSPTRTSGRPTGELFF. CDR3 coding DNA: TGTGCCAGCAGCCCAACACGGACTAGCGGGAGGCCGACCGGGGAGCTGTTTTTT.

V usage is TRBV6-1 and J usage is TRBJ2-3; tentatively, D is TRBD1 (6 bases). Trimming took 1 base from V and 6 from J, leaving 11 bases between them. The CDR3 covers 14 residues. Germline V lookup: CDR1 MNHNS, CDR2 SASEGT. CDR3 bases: TGTGCCAGCAGTGAAGGCCGGACAGAGGATACGCAGTATTTT. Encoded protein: CASSEGRTEDTQYF.

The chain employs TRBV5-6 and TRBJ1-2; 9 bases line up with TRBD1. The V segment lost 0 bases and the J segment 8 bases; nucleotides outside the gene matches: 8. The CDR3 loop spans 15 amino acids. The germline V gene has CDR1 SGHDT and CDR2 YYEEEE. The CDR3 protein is CASSLAWGQGGGYTF. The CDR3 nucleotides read TGTGCCAGCAGCTTGGCCTGGGGACAGGGAGGAGGCTACACCTTC.

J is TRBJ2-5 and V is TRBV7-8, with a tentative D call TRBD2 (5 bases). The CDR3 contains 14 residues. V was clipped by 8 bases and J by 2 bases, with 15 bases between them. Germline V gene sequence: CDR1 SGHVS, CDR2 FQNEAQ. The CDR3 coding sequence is TGTGCCAGCCCGCGGGCACCTTCACAAGAGACCCAGTACTTC. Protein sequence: CASPRAPSQETQYF.

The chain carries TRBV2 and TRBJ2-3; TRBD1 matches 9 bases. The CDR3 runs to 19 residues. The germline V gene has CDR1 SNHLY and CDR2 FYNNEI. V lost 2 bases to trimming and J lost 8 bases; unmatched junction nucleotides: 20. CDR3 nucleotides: TGTGCCAGCAGTGAATCGGGACAGGGATGGGGCAGCAGTTCGGTTACGCAGTATTTT. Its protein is CASSESGQGWGSSSVTQYF.

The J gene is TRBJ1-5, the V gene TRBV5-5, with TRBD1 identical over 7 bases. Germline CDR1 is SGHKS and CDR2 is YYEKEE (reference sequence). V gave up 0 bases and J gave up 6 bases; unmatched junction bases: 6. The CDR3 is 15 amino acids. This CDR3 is CASSLGRTGVQPQHF. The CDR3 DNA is TGTGCCAGCAGCTTGGGCCGGACAGGCGTTCAGCCCCAGCATTTT.

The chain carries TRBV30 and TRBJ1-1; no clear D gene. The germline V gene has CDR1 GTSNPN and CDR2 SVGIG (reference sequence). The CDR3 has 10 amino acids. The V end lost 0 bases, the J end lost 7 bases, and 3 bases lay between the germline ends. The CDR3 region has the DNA TGTGCCTGGAGTGTACATGAAGCTTTCTTT. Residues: CAWSVHEAFF.

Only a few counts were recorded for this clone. Written as DNA, the CDR3 is TGTGCCAGCAGCGTACCGGGACTAGCGTTCGATGAGCAGTTCTTC. Translation: CASSVPGLAFDEQFF. V is TRBV2 and J is TRBJ2-1; TRBD2 matches 10 bases. Germline V gene sequence: CDR1 SNHLY, CDR2 FYNNEI. CDR3 size: 15 residues. The J segment lost 8 bases and the V segment lost 6 bases, leaving 10 bases of the junction unmatched.

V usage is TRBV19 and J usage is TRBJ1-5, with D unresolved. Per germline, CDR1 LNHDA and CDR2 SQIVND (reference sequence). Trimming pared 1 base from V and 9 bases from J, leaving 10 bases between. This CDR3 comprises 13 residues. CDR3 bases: TGTGCCAGTAGTATAGCCCCTACGTGGCCCCAGCATTTT. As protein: CASSIAPTWPQHF.

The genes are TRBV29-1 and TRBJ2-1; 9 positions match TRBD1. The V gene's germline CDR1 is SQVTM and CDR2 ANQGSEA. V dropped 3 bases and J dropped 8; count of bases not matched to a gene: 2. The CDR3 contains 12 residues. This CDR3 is CSVERQGDEQFF. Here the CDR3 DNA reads TGCAGCGTTGAGCGACAGGGGGATGAGCAGTTCTTC.

In nucleotides, the CDR3 is TGTGCTACAACGCCGAGCGGGAGTTGGGATACGCAGTATTTT. Translating it yields CATTPSGSWDTQYF. The chain is built from TRBV6-6 and TRBJ2-3; 8 bases fit TRBD2. Germline CDR1 and CDR2: MNHNY and SVGAGI (reference sequence). There are 14 residues in the CDR3.

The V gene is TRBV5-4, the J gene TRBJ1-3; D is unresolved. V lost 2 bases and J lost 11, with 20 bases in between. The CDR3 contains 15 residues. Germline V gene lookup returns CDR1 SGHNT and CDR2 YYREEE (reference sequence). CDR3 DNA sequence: TGTGCCAGCAGCTTCAGCGGAGCTCTCATCGGGTCCATATATTTT. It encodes CASSFSGALIGSIYF. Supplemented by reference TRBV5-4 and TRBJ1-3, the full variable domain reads ETGVTQSPTHLIKTRGQQVTLRCSSQSGHNTVSWYQQALGQGPQFIFQYYREEENGRGNFPPRFSGLQFPNYSSELNVNALELDDSALYLCASSFSGALIGSIYFGEGSWLTVV.

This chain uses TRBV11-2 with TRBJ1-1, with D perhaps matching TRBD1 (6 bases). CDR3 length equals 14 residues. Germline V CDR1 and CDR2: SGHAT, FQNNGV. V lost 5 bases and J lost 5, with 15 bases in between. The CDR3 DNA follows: TGTGCCAGCAGCCGGGACACCGGGAGGACTGAAGCTTTCTTT. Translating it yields CASSRDTGRTEAFF.

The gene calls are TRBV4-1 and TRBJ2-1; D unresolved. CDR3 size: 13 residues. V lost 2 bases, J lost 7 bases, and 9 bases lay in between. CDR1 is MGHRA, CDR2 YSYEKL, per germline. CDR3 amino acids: CASSQLILNEQFF. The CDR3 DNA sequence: TGCGCCAGCAGCCAACTAATTTTAAATGAGCAGTTCTTC.

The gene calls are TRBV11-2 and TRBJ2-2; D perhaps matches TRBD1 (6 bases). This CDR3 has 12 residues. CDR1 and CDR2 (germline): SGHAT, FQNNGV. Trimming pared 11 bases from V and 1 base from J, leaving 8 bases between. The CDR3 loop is CADRQNTGELFF. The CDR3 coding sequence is TGTGCCGACAGGCAGAACACCGGGGAGCTGTTTTTT.